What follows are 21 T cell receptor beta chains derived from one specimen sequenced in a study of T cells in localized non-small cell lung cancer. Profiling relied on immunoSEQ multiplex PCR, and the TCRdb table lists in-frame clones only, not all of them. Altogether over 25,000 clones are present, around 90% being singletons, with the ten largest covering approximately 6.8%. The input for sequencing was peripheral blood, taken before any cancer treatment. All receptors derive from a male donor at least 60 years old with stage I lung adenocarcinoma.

CDR3 residues: CAWSRDRYNEQFF. Written as DNA, the CDR3 is TGTGCCTGGAGTAGGGACAGATACAATGAGCAGTTCTTC. This chain uses TRBV30 with TRBJ2-1; 7 positions agree with TRBD1. Unmatched junction bases numbered 2, after V lost 2 bases and J lost 4 bases. Germline V CDR1 and CDR2: GTSNPN, SVGIG (reference sequence). CDR3 size: 13 residues.

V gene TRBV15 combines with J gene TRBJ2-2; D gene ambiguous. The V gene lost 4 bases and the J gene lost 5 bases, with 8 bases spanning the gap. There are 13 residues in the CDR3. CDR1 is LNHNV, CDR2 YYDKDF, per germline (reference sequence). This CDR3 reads CATSNPRTGELFF. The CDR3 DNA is TGTGCCACCAGCAATCCTAGGACCGGGGAGCTGTTTTTT.

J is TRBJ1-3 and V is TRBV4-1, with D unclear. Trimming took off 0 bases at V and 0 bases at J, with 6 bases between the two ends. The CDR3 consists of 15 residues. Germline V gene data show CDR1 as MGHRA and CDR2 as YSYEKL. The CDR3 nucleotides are TGCGCCAGCAGCCAAGACATATTCTCTGGAAACACCATATATTTT. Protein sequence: CASSQDIFSGNTIYF.

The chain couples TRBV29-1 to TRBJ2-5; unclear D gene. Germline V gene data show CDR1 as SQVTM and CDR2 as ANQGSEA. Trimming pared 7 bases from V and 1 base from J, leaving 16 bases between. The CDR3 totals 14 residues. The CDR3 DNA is TGCAGCGCTGACGGCGCGGCCGGCCAAGAGACCCAGTACTTC. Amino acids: CSADGAAGQETQYF. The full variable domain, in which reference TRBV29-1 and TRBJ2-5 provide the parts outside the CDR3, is SAVISQKPSRDICQRGTSLTIQCQVDSQVTMMFWYRQQPGQSLTLIATANQGSEATYESGFVIDKFPISRPNLTFSTLTVSNMSPEDSSIYLCSADGAAGQETQYFGPGTRLLVL.

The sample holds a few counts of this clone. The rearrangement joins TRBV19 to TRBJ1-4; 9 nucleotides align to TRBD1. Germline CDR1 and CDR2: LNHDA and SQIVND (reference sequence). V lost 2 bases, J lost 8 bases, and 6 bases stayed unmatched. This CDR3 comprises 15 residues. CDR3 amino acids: CASSIRTGEAEKLFF. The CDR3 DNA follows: TGTGCCAGTAGTATAAGGACAGGGGAGGCGGAAAAACTGTTTTTT.

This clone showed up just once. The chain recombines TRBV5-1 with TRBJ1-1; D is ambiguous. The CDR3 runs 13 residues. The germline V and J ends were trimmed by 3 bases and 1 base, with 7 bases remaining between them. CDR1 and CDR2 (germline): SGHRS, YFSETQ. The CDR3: CASSSVTNTEAFF. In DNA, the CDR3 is TGCGCCAGCAGCTCCGTCACGAACACTGAAGCTTTCTTT.

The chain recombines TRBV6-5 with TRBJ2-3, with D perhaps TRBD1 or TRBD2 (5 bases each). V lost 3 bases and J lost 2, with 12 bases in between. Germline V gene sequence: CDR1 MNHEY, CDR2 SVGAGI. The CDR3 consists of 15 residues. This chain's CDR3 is CASSYSGTITDTQYF. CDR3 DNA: TGTGCCAGCAGTTATTCCGGGACGATCACAGATACGCAGTATTTT.

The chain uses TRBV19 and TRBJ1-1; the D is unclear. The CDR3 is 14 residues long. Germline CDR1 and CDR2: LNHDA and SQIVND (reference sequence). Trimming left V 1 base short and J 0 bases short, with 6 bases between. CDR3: CASSIAMMNTEAFF. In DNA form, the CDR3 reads TGTGCCAGTAGTATAGCCATGATGAACACTGAAGCTTTCTTT.

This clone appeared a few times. The CDR3 spells CASSWANTYEQYF. CDR3 bases: TGTGCCAGCAGTTGGGCCAATACCTACGAGCAGTACTTC. V usage is TRBV27 and J usage is TRBJ2-7; D is ambiguous. CDR1 and CDR2 (germline): MNHEY, SMNVEV (reference sequence). Trimming stripped 4 bases from V and 2 bases from J, with 9 bases between. The CDR3 is 13 amino acids.

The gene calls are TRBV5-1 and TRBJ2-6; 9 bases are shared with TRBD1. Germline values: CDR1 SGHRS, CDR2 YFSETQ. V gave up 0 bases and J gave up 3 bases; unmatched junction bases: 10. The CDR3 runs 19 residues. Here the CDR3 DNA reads TGCGCCAGCAGCTTGGGCCCCCCCGGGACAGGGTTTGGGGCCAACGTCCTGACTTTC. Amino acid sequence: CASSLGPPGTGFGANVLTF.

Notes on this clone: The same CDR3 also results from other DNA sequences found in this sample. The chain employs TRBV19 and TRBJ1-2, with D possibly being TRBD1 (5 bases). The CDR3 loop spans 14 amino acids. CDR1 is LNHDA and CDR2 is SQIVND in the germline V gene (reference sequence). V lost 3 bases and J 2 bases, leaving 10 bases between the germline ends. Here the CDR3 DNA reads TGTGCCAGTAGTATTCAGGGCGCGAACTATGGCTACACCTTC. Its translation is CASSIQGANYGYTF.

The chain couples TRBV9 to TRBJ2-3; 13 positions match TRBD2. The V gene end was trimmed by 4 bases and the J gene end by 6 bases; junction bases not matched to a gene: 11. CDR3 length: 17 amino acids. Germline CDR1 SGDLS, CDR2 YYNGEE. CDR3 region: CASSSSGLAGPRDTQYF. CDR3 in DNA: TGTGCCAGCAGCTCCTCGGGACTAGCGGGGCCGAGGGATACGCAGTATTTT.

The CDR3 sequence is CASSMGYNSPLHF. The DNA for the CDR3 is TGTGCCAGTAGTATGGGGTATAATTCACCCCTCCACTTT. The chain couples TRBV19 to TRBJ1-6, with no clear D. The germline CDR1 and CDR2 sequences are LNHDA and SQIVND (reference sequence). V lost 3 bases and J lost 4, with 4 bases in between. The CDR3 is 13 amino acids.

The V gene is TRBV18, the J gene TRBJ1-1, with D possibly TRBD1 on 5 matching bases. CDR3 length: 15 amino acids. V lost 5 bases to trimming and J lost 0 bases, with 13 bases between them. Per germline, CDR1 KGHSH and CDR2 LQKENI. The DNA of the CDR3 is TGTGCCAGCTCAACGACAGCGCTTATGAACACTGAAGCTTTCTTT. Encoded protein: CASSTTALMNTEAFF. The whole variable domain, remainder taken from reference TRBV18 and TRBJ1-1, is NAGVMQNPRHLVRRRGQEARLRCSPMKGHSHVYWYRQLPEEGLKFMVYLQKENIIDESGMPKERFSAEFPKEGPSILRIQQVVRGDSAAYFCASSTTALMNTEAFFGQGTRLTVV.

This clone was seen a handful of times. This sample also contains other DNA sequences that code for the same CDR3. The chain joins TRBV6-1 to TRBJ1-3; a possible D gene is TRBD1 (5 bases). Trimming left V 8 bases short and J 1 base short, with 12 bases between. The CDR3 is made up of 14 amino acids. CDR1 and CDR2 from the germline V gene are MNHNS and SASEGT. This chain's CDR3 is CASGDGVSGNTIYF. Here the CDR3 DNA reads TGTGCCAGCGGGGACGGAGTGTCTGGAAACACCATATATTTT.

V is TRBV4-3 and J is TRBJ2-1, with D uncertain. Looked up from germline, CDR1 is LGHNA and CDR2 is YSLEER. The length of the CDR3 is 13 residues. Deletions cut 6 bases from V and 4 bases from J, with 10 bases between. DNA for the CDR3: TGCGCCAGCAGTGTGACGGAGTACAATGAGCAGTTCTTC. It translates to CASSVTEYNEQFF.

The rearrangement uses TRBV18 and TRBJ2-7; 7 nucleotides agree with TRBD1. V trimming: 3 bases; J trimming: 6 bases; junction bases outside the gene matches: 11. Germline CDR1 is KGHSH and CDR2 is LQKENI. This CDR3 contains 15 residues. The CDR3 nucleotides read TGTGCCAGCTCACCTCGTCCGGACAGGAGTAGCGAGCAGTACTTC. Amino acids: CASSPRPDRSSEQYF.

CDR3 sequence reads: CASSDTGSSGNTIYF. Written as DNA, the CDR3 is TGTGCCAGCTCAGATACAGGGTCCTCTGGAAACACCATATATTTT. The chain has TRBV18 and TRBJ1-3; TRBD1 might be the D (6 bases). Germline V gene data show CDR1 as KGHSH and CDR2 as LQKENI. The CDR3 extends over 15 amino acids. V was clipped by 5 bases and J by 0 bases, with 11 bases between them.

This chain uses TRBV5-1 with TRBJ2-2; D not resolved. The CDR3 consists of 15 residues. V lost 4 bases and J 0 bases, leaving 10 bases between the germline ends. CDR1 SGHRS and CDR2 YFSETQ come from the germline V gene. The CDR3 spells CASSPTESNTGELFF. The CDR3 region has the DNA TGCGCCAGCAGCCCCACAGAATCGAACACCGGGGAGCTGTTTTTT. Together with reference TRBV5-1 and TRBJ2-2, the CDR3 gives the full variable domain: KAGVTQTPRYLIKTRGQQVTLSCSPISGHRSVSWYQQTPGQGLQFLFEYFSETQRNKGNFPGRFSGRQFSNSRSEMNVSTLELGDSALYLCASSPTESNTGELFFGEGSRLTVL.

The CDR3 loop reads CAWSSDRAAFF. The CDR3, as DNA: TGTGCCTGGAGCTCGGACAGGGCGGCTTTCTTT. The chain joins TRBV30 to TRBJ1-1; TRBD1 matches 8 bases. The CDR3 extends over 11 amino acids. CDR1 and CDR2 from the germline V gene are GTSNPN and SVGIG (reference sequence). Trimming cost V 3 bases and J 11 bases; bases outside gene matches: 5.

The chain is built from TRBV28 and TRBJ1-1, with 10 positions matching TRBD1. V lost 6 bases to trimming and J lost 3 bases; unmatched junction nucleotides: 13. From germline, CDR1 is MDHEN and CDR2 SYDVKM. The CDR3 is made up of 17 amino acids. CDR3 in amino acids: CASRSAGTGVIDTEAFF. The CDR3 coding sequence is TGTGCCAGCAGGAGCGCCGGGACAGGGGTTATTGACACTGAAGCTTTCTTT.